These T cell receptor beta chains were read from a single sample in a study of monozygotic twins with inflammatory bowel disease. Reanalyzing the 5' RACE reads, TCRdb keeps one entry per CDR3 protein, without DNA. The sample data list approximately 300,000 distinct CDR3 sequences. The sequencing input was blood. Receptors were obtained from a human donor with ulcerative colitis or Crohn's disease, or a healthy co-twin of an affected twin (not recorded which). Each CDR3 is given with its conserved first and last residue. Fields, in order: V gene, J gene, CDR3 protein.

V: TRBV4-3; J: TRBJ2-3; CDR3: CASSQVGGIDTQYF
V: TRBV7-9; J: TRBJ2-1; CDR3: CASRRTTGTSRYNEQFF
V: TRBV5-6; J: TRBJ1-5; CDR3: CASSSYNQPQHF
V: TRBV3-1; J: TRBJ2-1; CDR3: CASSQHGTSGSNEQFF
V: TRBV5-1; J: TRBJ1-3; CDR3: CASSLTTGSGNTIYF
V: TRBV4-1; J: TRBJ1-2; CDR3: CASSQEELSFGYGYTF
V: TRBV7-2; J: TRBJ2-2; CDR3: CASSTRQGNTGELFF
V: TRBV28; J: TRBJ1-2; CDR3: CASSSGSDPLYGYTF
V: TRBV20-1; J: TRBJ2-7; CDR3: CSAPPGQGYYEQYF
V: TRBV18; J: TRBJ1-3; CDR3: CASSPSRGGNTIYF
V: TRBV13; J: TRBJ1-3; CDR3: CASSLAWGLGNTIYF
V: TRBV4-3; J: TRBJ2-7; CDR3: CASSRITGDTSEQYF
V: TRBV18; J: TRBJ1-2; CDR3: CASSPVTANYGYTF
V: TRBV5-1; J: TRBJ2-3; CDR3: CASSPGPGTSGSSSTDTQYF
V: TRBV10-3; J: TRBJ2-7; CDR3: CAISAERQGAWEQYF
V: TRBV6-5; J: TRBJ2-7; CDR3: CASSYWTGRPPYEQYF
V: TRBV27; J: TRBJ2-3; CDR3: CASSLKGAPTDTQYF
V: TRBV28; J: TRBJ1-1; CDR3: CASSQTVNTEAFF
V: TRBV5-1; J: TRBJ2-3; CDR3: CASSLARDQQYF
V: TRBV20-1; J: TRBJ2-6; CDR3: CSANPGLRSGANVLTF
V: TRBV5-1; J: TRBJ1-4; CDR3: CASSLQGVNEKLFF
V: TRBV29-1; J: TRBJ2-1; CDR3: CSGGHPGEQFF